The 19 T cell receptor beta chains below were found in one sample sequenced in a study of blood T cell repertoires in COVID-19. TCRdb's table, derived via immunoSEQ multiplex PCR, lists solely in-frame clones and lacks some. The repertoire holds roughly 100,000 clones, with about four fifths as singletons. The source material was peripheral blood. These receptors were collected from a human donor in a cohort sampled during active COVID-19.

The V call is TRBV3-1 (or the pseudogene TRBV3-2), the J call TRBJ2-3; 8 nucleotides line up with TRBD2. The J segment lost 3 bases and the V segment lost 2 bases, leaving 4 bases of the junction unmatched. In germline, CDR1 is LGHDT, CDR2 YNNKEL (reference sequence). The CDR3 consists of 15 residues. CDR3 nucleotides: TGTGCCAGCAGCCAAAGGCAGCGGGAGACAGATACGCAGTATTTT. It encodes CASSQRQRETDTQYF.

The chain joins TRBV3-1 (or the pseudogene TRBV3-2) to TRBJ2-2; 10 nucleotides align to TRBD2. V was clipped by 3 bases and J by 3 bases; unmatched bases: 1. The CDR3 loop spans 15 amino acids. Looked up from germline, CDR1 is LGHDT and CDR2 is YNNKEL (reference sequence). The CDR3 bases are TGTGCCAGCAGCCAGCTAGCGGGGGACACCGGGGAGCTGTTTTTT. It encodes CASSQLAGDTGELFF.

This clone showed up just once. Relative to the germline gene, one junction end is altered; a read error may explain this. The chain has TRBV24-1 and TRBJ2-5, with TRBD1 as a possible D gene (5 bases). This CDR3 spans 9 amino acids. Germline lookup yields CDR1 KGHDR and CDR2 SFDVKD. The CDR3 here is CARPDIQDF. Written as DNA, the CDR3 is TGTGCCAGGCCGGACATTCAGGACTTC.

This clone was seen only once. The rearrangement joins TRBV9 to TRBJ2-3; 7 nucleotides agree with TRBD2. The germline gives CDR1 SGDLS, CDR2 YYNGEE. The trim removed 4 bases at V and 0 bases at J, leaving 5 bases unmatched. The CDR3 loop spans 15 amino acids. DNA of the CDR3: TGTGCCAGCAGCCCCCAAGCGGGGAGCACAGATACGCAGTATTTT. Translated, it gives CASSPQAGSTDTQYF.

This rearrangement joins TRBV12-5 to TRBJ1-4; perhaps TRBD1 as D (6 bases). Germline V gives CDR1 LGHNT, CDR2 FRNRAP. V dropped 1 base and J dropped 5 bases, with 8 bases sitting between them. This CDR3 is built from 14 residues. CDR3 DNA: TGTGCTAGTGGTTTGGGGACAGTGAATGAAAAACTGTTTTTT. This sequence encodes CASGLGTVNEKLFF.

This clone came up once. The chain uses TRBV10-1 and TRBJ1-5; no clear D gene. Germline V gene sequence: CDR1 WNHNN, CDR2 SYGVQD (reference sequence). Trimming pared 2 bases from V and 0 bases from J, leaving 14 bases between. The CDR3 is made up of 17 amino acids. The CDR3 protein is CASSEAKETDSNQPQHF. CDR3 nucleotides: TGCGCCAGCAGTGAGGCTAAGGAGACGGATAGCAATCAGCCCCAGCATTTT.

The chain links TRBV15 to TRBJ2-5; 12 nucleotides line up with TRBD2. The CDR3 totals 21 residues. Germline V gives CDR1 LNHNV, CDR2 YYDKDF (reference sequence). The J segment lost 0 bases and the V segment lost 4 bases, leaving 18 bases of the junction unmatched. The CDR3 here is CATSIPRGSIGLAGNQETQYF. Written as DNA, the CDR3 is TGTGCCACCAGCATCCCAAGGGGTAGTATTGGACTAGCGGGGAACCAAGAGACCCAGTACTTC. Full variable domain (missing parts from reference TRBV15 and TRBJ2-5): DAMVIQNPRYQVTQFGKPVTLSCSQTLNHNVMYWYQQKSSQAPKLLFHYYDKDFNNEADTPDNFQSRRPNTSFCFLDIRSPGLGDTAMYLCATSIPRGSIGLAGNQETQYFGPGTRLLVL.

The chain couples TRBV4-2 to TRBJ2-5; possibly TRBD1 for D (5 bases). The V end lost 0 bases, the J end lost 5 bases, and 10 bases lay between the germline ends. The length of the CDR3 is 14 residues. Germline assignment: CDR1 LGHNA and CDR2 YNFKEQ. The CDR3 coding sequence is TGTGCCAGCAGCCAAGACCAGGGCCGGGAGACCCAGTACTTC. Translation: CASSQDQGRETQYF.

This clone appeared a single time. The rearrangement joins TRBV7-2 to TRBJ2-5, with D maybe TRBD2 (6 bases). The ends were cut back, 4 bases at V and 5 bases at J, with 14 bases in the middle. Germline values: CDR1 SGHTA, CDR2 FQGNSA. The length of the CDR3 is 14 residues. The DNA for the CDR3 is TGTGCCAGCAGCTCCCATACTAGCACGGAGACCCAGTACTTC. Amino acid sequence: CASSSHTSTETQYF.

The chain recombines TRBV6-6 with TRBJ1-2, with D possibly being TRBD1 (5 bases). Per germline, CDR1 MNHNY and CDR2 SVGAGI (reference sequence). Trimming pared 6 bases from V and 3 bases from J, leaving 29 bases between. The CDR3 is 19 residues long. CDR3 protein: CASSHYGRGPGRTDYGYTF. The CDR3 DNA is TGTGCCAGCAGCCACTATGGGAGGGGCCCAGGTCGTACGGACTATGGCTACACCTTC.

This clone was detected once. The V and J genes are TRBV28 and TRBJ2-7, with TRBD2 matching 7 bases. The CDR3 totals 12 residues. The V segment lost 7 bases and the J segment 2 bases; nucleotides outside the gene matches: 2. The germline gives CDR1 MDHEN, CDR2 SYDVKM. CDR3 protein: CASTSGAYEQYF. The CDR3 nucleotides read TGTGCCAGCACAAGCGGGGCCTACGAGCAGTACTTC.

This clone was detected a few times. The chain couples TRBV3-1 (or the pseudogene TRBV3-2) to TRBJ1-1; no firm D call. Germline CDR1 and CDR2: LGHDT and YNNKEL (reference sequence). The CDR3 sequence is 12 residues long. V gave up 4 bases and J gave up 11 bases, with 14 bases separating them. DNA of the CDR3: TGTGCCAGCAGCCCCGGGAGTTCGAGGGCTTTCTTT. Encoded protein: CASSPGSSRAFF.

CDR3 sequence: CASSSDTLPTSGNTIYF. In DNA, the CDR3 is TGTGCCAGCAGCTCGGACACTCTACCGACCTCTGGAAACACCATATATTTT. The chain links TRBV6-2 or TRBV6-3 to TRBJ1-3, with TRBD1 as a possible D gene (5 bases). Germline CDR1 reads MNHEY; CDR2 reads SVGEGT. Trimming stripped 6 bases from V and 0 bases from J, with 18 bases between. The CDR3 is 17 amino acids.

The chain employs TRBV7-8 and TRBJ1-1, with D maybe TRBD1 (6 bases). Trimming shortened V by 2 bases and J by 1 base, and 8 bases separated the two germline ends. CDR3 length equals 14 residues. Germline V CDR1 and CDR2: SGHVS, FQNEAQ. This CDR3 reads CASSLQGTNTEAFF. As DNA, the CDR3 is TGTGCCAGCAGCTTACAGGGGACGAACACTGAAGCTTTCTTT.

This clone showed up just once. The chain combines TRBV27 with TRBJ2-3; 12 positions agree with TRBD2. J gave up 1 base and V 0 bases, and 8 bases lay outside the gene matches. Germline V gives CDR1 MNHEY, CDR2 SMNVEV (reference sequence). The CDR3 length is 19 residues. This CDR3 is CASSLSPLAGGYRTDTQYF. CDR3 in DNA: TGTGCCAGCAGTTTATCGCCACTAGCGGGGGGCTACCGCACAGATACGCAGTATTTT.

V usage is TRBV19 and J usage is TRBJ2-1; a weak D match, TRBD2 (7 bases). V dropped 5 bases and J dropped 3 bases, with 29 bases sitting between them. Looked up from germline, CDR1 is LNHDA and CDR2 is SQIVND (reference sequence). The CDR3 consists of 20 residues. As DNA, the CDR3 is TGTGCCAGTAGTGCCTCCGGGAGGTTTCGGCACGGGGGCGGCTACAATGAGCAGTTCTTC. Translation: CASSASGRFRHGGGYNEQFF.

The chain has TRBV7-9 and TRBJ1-6; 7 bases align to TRBD1. The trim removed 1 base at V and 5 bases at J, leaving 5 bases unmatched. CDR3 length: 16 amino acids. The germline CDR1 and CDR2 sequences are SEHNR and FQNEAQ (reference sequence). CDR3 nucleotide sequence: TGTGCCAGCAGCTTAGATGAGGGGGCGAATAATTCACCCCTCCACTTT. Its translation is CASSLDEGANNSPLHF.

This sequence joins TRBV18 and TRBJ1-1; the D is unclear. The CDR3 is 15 residues long. Trimming took off 3 bases at V and 3 bases at J, with 14 bases between the two ends. In germline, CDR1 is KGHSH, CDR2 LQKENI. The CDR3 region is CASSPYDNGDTEAFF. DNA for the CDR3: TGTGCCAGCTCACCGTACGACAACGGGGACACTGAAGCTTTCTTT.

The chain joins TRBV9 to TRBJ2-3; 8 bases map to TRBD2. V was clipped by 4 bases and J by 1 base; unmatched bases: 14. The CDR3 sequence is 18 residues long. Germline lookup yields CDR1 SGDLS and CDR2 YYNGEE. In DNA, the CDR3 is TGTGCCAGCAGCCCGACGAACCGGGGGGGTGTTGGCACAGATACGCAGTATTTT. It translates to CASSPTNRGGVGTDTQYF. Full variable domain (missing parts from reference TRBV9 and TRBJ2-3): DSGVTQTPKHLITATGQRVTLRCSPRSGDLSVYWYQQSLDQGLQFLIQYYNGEERAKGNILERFSAQQFPDLHSELNLSSLELGDSALYFCASSPTNRGGVGTDTQYFGPGTRLTVL.